This T cell receptor beta chain was observed in a study of blood T cell repertoires in COVID-19. For the study at large: Acute and convalescent COVID-19 samples came from the United States, Italy and Spain. The cDNA or gDNA used as material had been derived from T cells, B-cell-depleted T cells, or PBMCs.

In the authors' methods: Amplifying reference gene primers gave estimates of nucleated cell counts. The data were produced by immunoSEQ multiplex PCR, yet TCRdb's version contains in-frame clones alone and is incomplete. V, J and clone size reflect that table, while D and trimming were determined from the DNA. Of 95,000 to 150,000 clones in the sample, roughly 85% are singletons; the top ten hold approximately 4.2%. Germline CDR1 reads MDHEN; CDR2 reads SYDVKM. The length of the CDR3 is 15 residues. With 4 bases clipped from V and 4 bases from J, the junction kept 8 bases outside the gene matches. V and J are TRBV28 and TRBJ1-2, with 8 positions matching TRBD1. The sequence was obtained from a middle-aged man with acute or convalescent COVID-19. The sample comprised peripheral blood. CDR3 bases: TGTGCCAGCAGTTCGCCCCCAGGGGGCATCTATGGCTACACCTTC. This gives the protein CASSSPPGGIYGYTF.